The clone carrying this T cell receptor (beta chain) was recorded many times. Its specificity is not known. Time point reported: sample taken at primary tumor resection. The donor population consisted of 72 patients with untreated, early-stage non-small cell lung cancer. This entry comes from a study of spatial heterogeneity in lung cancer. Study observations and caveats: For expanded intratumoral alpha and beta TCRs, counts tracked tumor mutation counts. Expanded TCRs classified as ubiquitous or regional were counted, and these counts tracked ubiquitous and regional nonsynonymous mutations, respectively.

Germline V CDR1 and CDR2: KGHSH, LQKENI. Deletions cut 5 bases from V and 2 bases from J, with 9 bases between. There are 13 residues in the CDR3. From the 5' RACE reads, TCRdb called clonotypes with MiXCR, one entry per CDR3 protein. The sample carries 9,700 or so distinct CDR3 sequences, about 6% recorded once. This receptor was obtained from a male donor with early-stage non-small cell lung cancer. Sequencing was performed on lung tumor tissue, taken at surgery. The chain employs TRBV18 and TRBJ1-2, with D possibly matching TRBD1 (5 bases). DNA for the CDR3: TGTGCCAGCTCAGTGGGACGGAACTATGGCTACACCTTC. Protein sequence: CASSVGRNYGYTF.